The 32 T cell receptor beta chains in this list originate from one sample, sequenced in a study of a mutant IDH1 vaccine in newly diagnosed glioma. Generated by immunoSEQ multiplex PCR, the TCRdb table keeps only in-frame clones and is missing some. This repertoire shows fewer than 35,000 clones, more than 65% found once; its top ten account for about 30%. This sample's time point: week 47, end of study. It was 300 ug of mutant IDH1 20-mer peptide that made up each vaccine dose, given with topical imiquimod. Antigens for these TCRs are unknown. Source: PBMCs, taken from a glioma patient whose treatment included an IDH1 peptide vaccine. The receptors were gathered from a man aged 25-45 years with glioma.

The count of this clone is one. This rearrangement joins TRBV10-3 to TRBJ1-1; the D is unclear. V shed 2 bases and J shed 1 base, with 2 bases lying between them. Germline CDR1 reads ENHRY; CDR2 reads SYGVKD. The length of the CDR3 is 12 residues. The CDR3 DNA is TGTGCCATCAGTGAGAGGAACACTGAAGCTTTCTTT. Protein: CAISERNTEAFF.

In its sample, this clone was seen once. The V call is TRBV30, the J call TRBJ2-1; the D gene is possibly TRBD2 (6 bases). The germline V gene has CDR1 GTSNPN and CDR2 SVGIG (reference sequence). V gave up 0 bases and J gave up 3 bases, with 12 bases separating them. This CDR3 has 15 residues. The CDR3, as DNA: TGTGCCTGGAGTGTAAGTAGCGGTGTCTACAATGAGCAGTTCTTC. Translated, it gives CAWSVSSGVYNEQFF.

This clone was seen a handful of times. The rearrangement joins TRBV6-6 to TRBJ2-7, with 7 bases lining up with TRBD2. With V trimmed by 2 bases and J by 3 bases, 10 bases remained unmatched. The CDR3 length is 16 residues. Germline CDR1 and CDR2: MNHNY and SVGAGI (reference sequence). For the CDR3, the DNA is TGTGCCAGCAGTTACGTAGGGAGGGCCAGCAACTACGAGCAGTACTTC. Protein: CASSYVGRASNYEQYF.

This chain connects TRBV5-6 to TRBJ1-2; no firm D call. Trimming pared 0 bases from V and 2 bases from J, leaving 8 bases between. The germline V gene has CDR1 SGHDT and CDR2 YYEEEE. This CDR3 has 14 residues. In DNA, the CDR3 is TGTGCCAGCAGCTTGGCCGCGGCGAACTATGGCTACACCTTC. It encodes CASSLAAANYGYTF.

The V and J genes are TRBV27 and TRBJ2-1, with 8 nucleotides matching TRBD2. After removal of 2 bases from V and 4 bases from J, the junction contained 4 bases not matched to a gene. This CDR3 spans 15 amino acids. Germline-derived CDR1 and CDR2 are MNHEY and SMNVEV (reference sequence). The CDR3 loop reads CASSLVTSDYNEQFF. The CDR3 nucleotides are TGTGCCAGCAGTTTAGTGACTAGCGATTACAATGAGCAGTTCTTC.

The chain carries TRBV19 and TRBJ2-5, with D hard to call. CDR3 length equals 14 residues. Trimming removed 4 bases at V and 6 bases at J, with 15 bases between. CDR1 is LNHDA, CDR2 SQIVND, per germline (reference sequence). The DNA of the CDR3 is TGTGCCAGTAGTAACGGCCCTGCAGTACAGACCCAGTACTTC. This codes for CASSNGPAVQTQYF.

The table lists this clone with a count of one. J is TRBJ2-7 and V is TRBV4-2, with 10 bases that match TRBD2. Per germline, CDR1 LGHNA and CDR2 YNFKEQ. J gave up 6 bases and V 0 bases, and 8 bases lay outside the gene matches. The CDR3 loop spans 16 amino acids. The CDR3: CASSQDGSGRGFEQYF. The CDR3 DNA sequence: TGTGCCAGCAGCCAAGATGGCAGCGGGAGGGGATTCGAGCAGTACTTC.

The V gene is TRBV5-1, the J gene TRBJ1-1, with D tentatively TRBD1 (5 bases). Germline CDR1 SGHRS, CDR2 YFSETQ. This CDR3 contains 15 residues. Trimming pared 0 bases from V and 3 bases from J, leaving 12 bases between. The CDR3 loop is CASSLVGTQDTEAFF. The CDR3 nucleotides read TGCGCCAGCAGCTTGGTAGGGACTCAGGACACTGAAGCTTTCTTT.

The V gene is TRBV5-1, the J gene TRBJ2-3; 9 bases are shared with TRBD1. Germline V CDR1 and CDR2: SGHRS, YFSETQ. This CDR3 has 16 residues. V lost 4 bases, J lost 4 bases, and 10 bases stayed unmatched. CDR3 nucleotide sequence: TGCGCCAGCAGCAAAGAGGGACAGGGCCTTGCAGATACGCAGTATTTT. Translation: CASSKEGQGLADTQYF.

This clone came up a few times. Written as DNA, the CDR3 is TGTGCCAGCAGCTGGGGAGTGGAATTTGAAGCTTTCTTT. This translates into CASSWGVEFEAFF. The chain employs TRBV11-2 and TRBJ1-1; no reliable D call. CDR1 and CDR2 (germline): SGHAT, FQNNGV. The CDR3 extends over 13 amino acids. V was trimmed by 4 bases and J by 7 bases, leaving 13 bases between them.

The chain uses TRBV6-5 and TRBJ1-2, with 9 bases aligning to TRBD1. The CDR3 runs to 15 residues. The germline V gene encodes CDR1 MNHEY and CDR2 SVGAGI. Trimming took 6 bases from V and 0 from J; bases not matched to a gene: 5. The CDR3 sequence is CASRQRQGANYGYTF. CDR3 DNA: TGTGCCAGCAGACAGAGACAGGGGGCTAACTATGGCTACACCTTC.

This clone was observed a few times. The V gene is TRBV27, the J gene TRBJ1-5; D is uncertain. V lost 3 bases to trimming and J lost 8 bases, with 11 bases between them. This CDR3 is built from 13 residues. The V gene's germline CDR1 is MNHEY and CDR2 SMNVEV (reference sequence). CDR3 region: CASSFTAEKPQHF. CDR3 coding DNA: TGTGCCAGCAGTTTTACGGCCGAAAAGCCCCAGCATTTT.

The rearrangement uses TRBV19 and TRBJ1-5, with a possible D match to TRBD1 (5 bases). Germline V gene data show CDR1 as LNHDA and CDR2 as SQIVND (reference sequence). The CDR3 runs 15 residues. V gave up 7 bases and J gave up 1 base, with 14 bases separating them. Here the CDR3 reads CASTPREGSNQPQHF. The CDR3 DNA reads TGTGCCAGTACTCCCAGGGAGGGGAGCAATCAGCCCCAGCATTTT.

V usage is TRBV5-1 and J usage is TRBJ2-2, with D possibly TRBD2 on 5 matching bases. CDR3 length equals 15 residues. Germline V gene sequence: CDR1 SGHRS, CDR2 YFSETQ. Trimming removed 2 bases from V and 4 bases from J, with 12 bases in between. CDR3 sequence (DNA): TGCGCCAGCAGCTTAAGCGGAGGTAGCACCGGGGAGCTGTTTTTT. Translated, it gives CASSLSGGSTGELFF.

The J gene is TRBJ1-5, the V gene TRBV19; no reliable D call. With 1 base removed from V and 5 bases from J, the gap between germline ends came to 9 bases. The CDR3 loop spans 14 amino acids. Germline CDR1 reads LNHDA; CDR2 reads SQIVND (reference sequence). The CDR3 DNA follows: TGTGCCAGTAGTATAGGGACGGTTGATCAGCCCCAGCATTTT. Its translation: CASSIGTVDQPQHF.

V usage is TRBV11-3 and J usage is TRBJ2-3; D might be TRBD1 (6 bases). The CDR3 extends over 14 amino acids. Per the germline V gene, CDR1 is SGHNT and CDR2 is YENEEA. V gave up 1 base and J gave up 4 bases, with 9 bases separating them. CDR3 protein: CASSLVQGSDTQYF. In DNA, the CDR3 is TGTGCCAGCAGCTTAGTACAGGGCTCAGATACGCAGTATTTT.

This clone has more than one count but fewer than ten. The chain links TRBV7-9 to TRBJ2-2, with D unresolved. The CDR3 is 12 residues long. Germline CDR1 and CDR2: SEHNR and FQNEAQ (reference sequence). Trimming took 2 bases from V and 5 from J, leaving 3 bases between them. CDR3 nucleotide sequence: TGTGCCAGCAGCTTACGGACCGGGGAGCTGTTTTTT. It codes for CASSLRTGELFF.

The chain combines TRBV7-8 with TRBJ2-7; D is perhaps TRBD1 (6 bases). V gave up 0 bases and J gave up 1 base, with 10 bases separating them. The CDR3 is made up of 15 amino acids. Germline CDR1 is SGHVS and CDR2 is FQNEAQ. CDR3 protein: CASSLALTGSYEQYF. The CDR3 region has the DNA TGTGCCAGCAGCTTAGCGTTAACAGGGTCCTACGAGCAGTACTTC.

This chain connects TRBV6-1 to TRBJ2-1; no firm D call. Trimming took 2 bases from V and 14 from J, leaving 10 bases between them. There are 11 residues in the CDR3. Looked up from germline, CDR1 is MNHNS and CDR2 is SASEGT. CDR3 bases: TGTGCCAGCAGTGAATGGTACAGCAAGTTCTTC. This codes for CASSEWYSKFF.

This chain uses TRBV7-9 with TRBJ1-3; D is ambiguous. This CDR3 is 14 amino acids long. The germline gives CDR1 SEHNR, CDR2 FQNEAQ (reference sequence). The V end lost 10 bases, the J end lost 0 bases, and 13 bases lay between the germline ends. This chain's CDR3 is CATKRDHSGNTIYF. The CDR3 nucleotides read TGTGCCACTAAACGGGATCACTCTGGAAACACCATATATTTT.

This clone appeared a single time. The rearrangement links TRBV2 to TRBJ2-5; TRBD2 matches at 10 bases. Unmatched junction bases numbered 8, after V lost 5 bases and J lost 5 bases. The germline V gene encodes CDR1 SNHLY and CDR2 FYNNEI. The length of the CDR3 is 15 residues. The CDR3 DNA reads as TGTGCCAGCAGTCCGGTTGCAGCGGGGGGGGAGACCCAGTACTTC. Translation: CASSPVAAGGETQYF.

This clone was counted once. The CDR3 DNA is TGTGCCAGTAGTATAGATTGGACTAGCCGAGAGACCCAGTACTTC. Translated, it gives CASSIDWTSRETQYF. The rearrangement joins TRBV19 to TRBJ2-5, with 8 bases matching TRBD2. Germline values: CDR1 LNHDA, CDR2 SQIVND (reference sequence). The CDR3 length is 15 residues. The V segment lost 0 bases and the J segment 4 bases; nucleotides outside the gene matches: 4.

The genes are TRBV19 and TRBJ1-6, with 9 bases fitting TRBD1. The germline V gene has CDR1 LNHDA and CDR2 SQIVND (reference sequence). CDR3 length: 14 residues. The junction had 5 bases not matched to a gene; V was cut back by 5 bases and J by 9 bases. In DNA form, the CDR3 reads TGTGCCAGTAGTGCCGGGACAGGGAGTTCACCCCTCCACTTT. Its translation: CASSAGTGSSPLHF.

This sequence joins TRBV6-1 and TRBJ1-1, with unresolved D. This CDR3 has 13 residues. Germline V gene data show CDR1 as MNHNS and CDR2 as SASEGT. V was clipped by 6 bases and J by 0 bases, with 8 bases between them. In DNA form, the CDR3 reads TGTGCCAGCAGGAGAGATATGAACACTGAAGCTTTCTTT. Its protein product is CASRRDMNTEAFF.

The CDR3 nucleotides are TGTGCCAGCCTTGAACCGGGCCGGCGAGGGAACACTGAAGCTTTCTTT. The encoded protein is CASLEPGRRGNTEAFF. The rearrangement joins TRBV19 to TRBJ1-1, with D unclear. Trimming left V 9 bases short and J 1 base short, with 21 bases between. CDR1 is LNHDA, CDR2 SQIVND, per germline (reference sequence). CDR3 size: 16 residues.

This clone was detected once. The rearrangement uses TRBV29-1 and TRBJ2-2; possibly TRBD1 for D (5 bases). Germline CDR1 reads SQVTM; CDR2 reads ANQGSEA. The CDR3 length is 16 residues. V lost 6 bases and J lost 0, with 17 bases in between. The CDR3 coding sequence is TGCAGCGTAAGGAAGAGCACAGGCCCGAACACCGGGGAGCTGTTTTTT. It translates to CSVRKSTGPNTGELFF.

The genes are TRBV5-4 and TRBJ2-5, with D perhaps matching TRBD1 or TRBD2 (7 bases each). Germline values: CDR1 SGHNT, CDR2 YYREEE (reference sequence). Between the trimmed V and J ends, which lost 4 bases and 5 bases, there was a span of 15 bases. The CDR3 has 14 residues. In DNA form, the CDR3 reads TGTGCCAGCAGCGGCGGACTAGGGGGCGAGACCCAGTACTTC. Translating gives CASSGGLGGETQYF.

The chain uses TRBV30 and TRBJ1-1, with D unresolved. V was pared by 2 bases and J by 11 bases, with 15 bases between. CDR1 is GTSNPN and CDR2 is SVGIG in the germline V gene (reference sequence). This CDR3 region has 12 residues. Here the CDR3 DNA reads TGTGCCTGGAGTCAAGGTAGCCCTGGGGCTTTCTTT. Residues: CAWSQGSPGAFF.

The CDR3 DNA follows: TGTGCCTGGCGATTCGGAGTTATCAGCTCCTACGAGCAGTACTTC. This sequence encodes CAWRFGVISSYEQYF. The V gene is TRBV30, the J gene TRBJ2-7; D ambiguous. Germline V gene sequence: CDR1 GTSNPN, CDR2 SVGIG (reference sequence). The CDR3 is made up of 15 amino acids. V gave up 5 bases and J gave up 0 bases, with 17 bases separating them.

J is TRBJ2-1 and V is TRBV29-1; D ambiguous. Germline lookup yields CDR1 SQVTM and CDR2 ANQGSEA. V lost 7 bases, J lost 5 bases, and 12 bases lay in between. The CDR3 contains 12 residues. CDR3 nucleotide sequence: TGCAGCGACCTCCGGGCCCACAATGAGCAGTTCTTC. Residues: CSDLRAHNEQFF.

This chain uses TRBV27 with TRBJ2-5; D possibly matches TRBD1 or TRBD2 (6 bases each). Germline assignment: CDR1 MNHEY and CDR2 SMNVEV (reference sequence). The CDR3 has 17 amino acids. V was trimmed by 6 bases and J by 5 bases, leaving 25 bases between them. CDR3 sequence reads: CASSYTGGGGLGETQYF. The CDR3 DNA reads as TGTGCCAGCAGCTACACTGGAGGGGGAGGTCTAGGGGAGACCCAGTACTTC.

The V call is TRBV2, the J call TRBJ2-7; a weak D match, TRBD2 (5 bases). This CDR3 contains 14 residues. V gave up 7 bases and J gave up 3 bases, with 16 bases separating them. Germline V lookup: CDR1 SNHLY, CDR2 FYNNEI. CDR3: CASMATAGGYEQYF. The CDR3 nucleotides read TGTGCCAGCATGGCGACGGCAGGAGGCTACGAGCAGTACTTC.